This T cell receptor (beta chain) was found in a study of T cell repertoires in cytomegalovirus infection. Regarding the study as a whole: The cumulative frequency of public TCR beta families distinguished individuals who carried CMV together with the relevant HLA. The study found HLA-C-restricted CMV-specific TCR beta clonotypes dominating the ex vivo response.

V lost 0 bases, J lost 5 bases, and 20 bases lay in between. This CDR3 comprises 17 residues. Germline CDR1 reads MGHRA; CDR2 reads YSYEKL. In TCRdb, the reads were re-called with MiXCR into one record per CDR3 protein. The profile covers about 47,000 distinct CDR3 sequences, with about a fifth appearing a single time and about 53% taken by the ten largest. This clonotype was observed at least ten times. Its matching antigen is unknown. The sample here was CD8+ T cells from cultured PBMCs, taken from culture after CMV antigen stimulation. This sequence originates from a human donor in good health (CMV status not recorded). Some clones in this sample may be carry-over from other donors' samples. J is TRBJ2-7 and V is TRBV4-1; tentatively, D is TRBD1 (6 bases). CDR3 nucleotides: TGCGCCAGCAGCCAAGAGGTGCCGGGTCAGGGGCAACACGAGCAGTACTTC. It codes for CASSQEVPGQGQHEQYF.